The T cell receptor (beta chain) under discussion was sequenced for a study of shared clonotypes between healthy human individuals. In its sample, this clone was seen once. Profiling relied on immunoSEQ multiplex PCR, and the TCRdb table lists in-frame clones only, not all of them. This sample has millions of clones, with about 92% found just once. Recent acute infections and vaccinations were absent in the healthy HIV-negative adult donors. The CDR3 consists of 14 residues. V was trimmed by 7 bases and J by 9 bases, leaving 19 bases between them. From germline, CDR1 is SNHLY and CDR2 FYNNEI. Sequenced: naive CD4+ T cells from PBMCs. Subset: CD45RA+ positively selected. The sequence was obtained from a young man in good health. Some clones in this sample may be carry-over from other donors' samples. The chain couples TRBV2 to TRBJ2-1; D assignment may be TRBD1 or TRBD2 (5 bases each). The CDR3 DNA sequence: TGTGCCAGCACGGCGGCTAGCAGGGTGGGTGAGCAGTTCTTC. Its translation: CASTAASRVGEQFF.